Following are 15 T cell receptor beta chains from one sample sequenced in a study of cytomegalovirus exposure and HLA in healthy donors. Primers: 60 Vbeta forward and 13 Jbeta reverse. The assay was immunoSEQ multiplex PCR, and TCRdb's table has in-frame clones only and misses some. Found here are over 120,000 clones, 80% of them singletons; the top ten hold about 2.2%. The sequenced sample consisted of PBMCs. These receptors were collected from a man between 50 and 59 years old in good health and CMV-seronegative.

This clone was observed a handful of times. CDR3: CASSILWTVHTEAFF. In DNA form, the CDR3 reads TGTGCCAGTAGTATTTTGTGGACAGTCCACACTGAAGCTTTCTTT. This chain links TRBV19 with TRBJ1-1, with D perhaps matching TRBD1 (6 bases). Trimming cost V 3 bases and J 3 bases, with 14 bases left between them. Per the germline V gene, CDR1 is LNHDA and CDR2 is SQIVND (reference sequence). The CDR3 has 15 residues.

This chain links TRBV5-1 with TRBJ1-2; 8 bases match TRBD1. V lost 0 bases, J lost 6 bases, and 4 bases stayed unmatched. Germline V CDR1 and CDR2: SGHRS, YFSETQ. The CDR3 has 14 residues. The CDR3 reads CASSLVATGDGYTF. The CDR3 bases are TGCGCCAGCAGCTTGGTCGCGACAGGGGATGGCTACACCTTC.

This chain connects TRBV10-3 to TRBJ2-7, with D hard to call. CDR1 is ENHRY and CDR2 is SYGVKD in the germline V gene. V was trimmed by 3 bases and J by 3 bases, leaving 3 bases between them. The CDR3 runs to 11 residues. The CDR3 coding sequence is TGTGCCATCAGTGACAACTACGAGCAGTACTTC. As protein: CAISDNYEQYF.

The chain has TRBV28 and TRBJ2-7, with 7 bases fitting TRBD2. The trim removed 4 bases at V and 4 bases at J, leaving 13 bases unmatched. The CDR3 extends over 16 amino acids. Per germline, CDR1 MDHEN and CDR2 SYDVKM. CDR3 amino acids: CASSSRGEGEGYEQYF. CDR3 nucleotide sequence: TGTGCCAGCAGTTCACGCGGGGAGGGCGAGGGATACGAGCAGTACTTC. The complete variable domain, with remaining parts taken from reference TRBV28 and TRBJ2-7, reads DVKVTQSSRYLVKRTGEKVFLECVQDMDHENMFWYRQDPGLGLRLIYFSYDVKMKEKGDIPEGYSVSREKKERFSLILESASTNQTSMYLCASSSRGEGEGYEQYFGPGTRLTVT.

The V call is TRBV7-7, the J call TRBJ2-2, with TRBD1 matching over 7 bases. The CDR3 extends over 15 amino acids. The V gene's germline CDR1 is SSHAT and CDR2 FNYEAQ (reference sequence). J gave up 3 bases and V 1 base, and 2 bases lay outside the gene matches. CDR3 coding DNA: TGTGCCAGCAGCTTAGACCAGGGGGACACCGGGGAGCTGTTTTTT. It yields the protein CASSLDQGDTGELFF.

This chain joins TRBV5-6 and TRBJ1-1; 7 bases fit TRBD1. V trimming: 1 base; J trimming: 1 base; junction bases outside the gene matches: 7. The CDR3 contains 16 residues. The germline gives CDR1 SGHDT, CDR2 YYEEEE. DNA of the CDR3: TGTGCCAGCAGCTTGTTAGAGTACAGGGGGAACACTGAAGCTTTCTTT. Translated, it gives CASSLLEYRGNTEAFF.

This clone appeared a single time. The CDR3: CASSQDPKRTIKGAQYF. CDR3 nucleotides: TGTGCCAGCAGCCAGGATCCGAAGCGGACCATAAAGGGAGCCCAGTACTTC. The chain is built from TRBV14 and TRBJ2-5; possible D gene TRBD2, 5 bases. Trimming shortened V by 3 bases and J by 9 bases, and 26 bases separated the two germline ends. The CDR3 covers 17 residues. CDR1 and CDR2 (germline): SGHDN, FVKESK.

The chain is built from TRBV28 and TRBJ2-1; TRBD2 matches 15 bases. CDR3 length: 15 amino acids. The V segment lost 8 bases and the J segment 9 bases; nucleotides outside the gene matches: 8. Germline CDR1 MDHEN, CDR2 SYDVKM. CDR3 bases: TGTGCCAGCGGGGGACTAGCGGGGGGTCGGGGTGAGCAGTTCTTC. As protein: CASGGLAGGRGEQFF.

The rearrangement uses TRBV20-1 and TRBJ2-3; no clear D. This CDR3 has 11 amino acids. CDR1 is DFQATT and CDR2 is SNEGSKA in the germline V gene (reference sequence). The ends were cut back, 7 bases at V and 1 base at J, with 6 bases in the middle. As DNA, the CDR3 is TGCAGTGGAGGTGGCACAGATACGCAGTATTTT. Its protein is CSGGGTDTQYF.

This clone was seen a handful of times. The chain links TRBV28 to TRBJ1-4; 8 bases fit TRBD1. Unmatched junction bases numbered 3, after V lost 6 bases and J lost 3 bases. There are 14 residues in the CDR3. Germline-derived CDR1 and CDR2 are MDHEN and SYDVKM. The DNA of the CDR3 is TGTGCCAGCAGCAGGACAGGGTCTAATGAAAAACTGTTTTTT. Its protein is CASSRTGSNEKLFF.

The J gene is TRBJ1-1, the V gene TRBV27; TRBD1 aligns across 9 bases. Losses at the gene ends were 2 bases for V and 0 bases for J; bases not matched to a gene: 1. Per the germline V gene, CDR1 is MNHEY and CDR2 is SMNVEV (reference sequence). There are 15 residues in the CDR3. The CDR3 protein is CASSLGTGLNTEAFF. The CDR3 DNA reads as TGTGCCAGCAGTTTAGGGACAGGGTTGAACACTGAAGCTTTCTTT.

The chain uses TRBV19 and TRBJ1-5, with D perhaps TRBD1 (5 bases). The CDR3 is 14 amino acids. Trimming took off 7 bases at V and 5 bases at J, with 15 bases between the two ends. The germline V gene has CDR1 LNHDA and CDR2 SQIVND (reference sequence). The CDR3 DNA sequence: TGTGCCAGTATGGCCCCGGGACTTCATCAGCCCCAGCATTTT. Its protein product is CASMAPGLHQPQHF.

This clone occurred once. The CDR3 region has the DNA TGTGCCAGCACAAGAAAAGGGGGGGGGATGAACACCATATATTTT. Encoded protein: CASTRKGGGMNTIYF. The chain employs TRBV6-1 and TRBJ1-3, with D perhaps TRBD1 (6 bases). The CDR3 is 15 residues long. Looked up from germline, CDR1 is MNHNS and CDR2 is SASEGT. The ends were cut back, 7 bases at V and 7 bases at J, with 20 bases in the middle.

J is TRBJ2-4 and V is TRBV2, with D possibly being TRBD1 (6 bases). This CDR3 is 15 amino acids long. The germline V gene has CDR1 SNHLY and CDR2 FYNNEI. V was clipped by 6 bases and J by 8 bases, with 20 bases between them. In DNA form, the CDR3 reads TGTGCCAGCAGGAGGGGGACGGCCGGGGCCGACATTCAGTACTTC. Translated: CASRRGTAGADIQYF.

This CDR3 is CASSEDRASLYEQYF. Here the CDR3 DNA reads TGTGCCAGCAGTGAGGACAGGGCTTCTCTCTACGAGCAGTACTTC. The gene calls are TRBV2 and TRBJ2-7; 8 bases are a match to TRBD1. CDR1 and CDR2 from the germline V gene are SNHLY and FYNNEI. The CDR3 has 15 residues. Losses at the gene ends were 3 bases for V and 3 bases for J; bases not matched to a gene: 7.